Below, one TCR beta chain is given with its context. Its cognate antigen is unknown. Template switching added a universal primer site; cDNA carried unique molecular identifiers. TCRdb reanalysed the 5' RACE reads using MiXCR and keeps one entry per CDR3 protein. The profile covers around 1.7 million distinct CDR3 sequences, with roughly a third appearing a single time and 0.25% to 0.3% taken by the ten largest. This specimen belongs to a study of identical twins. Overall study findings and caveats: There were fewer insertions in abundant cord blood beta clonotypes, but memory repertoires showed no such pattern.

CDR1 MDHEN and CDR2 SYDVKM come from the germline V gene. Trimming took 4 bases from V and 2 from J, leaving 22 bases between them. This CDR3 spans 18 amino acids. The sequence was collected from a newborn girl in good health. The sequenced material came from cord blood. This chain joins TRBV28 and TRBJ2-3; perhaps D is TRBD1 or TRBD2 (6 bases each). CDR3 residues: CASSSGARIGRDTDTQYF. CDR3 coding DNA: TGTGCCAGCAGTTCGGGGGCGCGGATAGGGCGAGACACAGATACGCAGTATTTT.